This T cell receptor (beta chain) was profiled in a study of T cells in Graves' hyperthyroidism and ophthalmopathy. The table lists this clonotype with a count of one. The V and J ends lost 5 bases and 1 base respectively, with 8 bases between them. The CDR3 consists of 13 residues. Germline V CDR1 and CDR2: KGHDR, SFDVKD. The CDR3 regions of TCR beta were amplified from RNA transcripts. The TCR CDR3 first-round RT-PCR relied on the HTBI primer set. A single record per CDR3 protein comes from TCRdb applying MiXCR to the multiplex PCR reads. The data contain around 260,000 distinct CDR3 sequences, about 25% of them seen just once; the ten biggest clones take up roughly 24%.

This TCR derives from a man aged 35 to 55 with Graves' hyperthyroidism that later progressed to Graves' ophthalmopathy. V is TRBV24-1 and J is TRBJ2-7; a possible D gene is TRBD1 (6 bases). Sequencing used blood. The CDR3: CATSGTVSYEQYF. CDR3 DNA sequence: TGTGCCACCAGTGGGACAGTATCCTACGAGCAGTACTTC.